The clone carrying this T cell receptor (beta chain) was picked up many times. Its antigen is currently unknown. What was amplified from RNA transcripts were TCR beta CDR3 regions. An initial round of RT-PCR targeting the TCR CDR3 relied on the HTBI primer set. TCRdb reprocessed the multiplex PCR reads with MiXCR, giving one entry per CDR3 protein. Among hundreds of thousands of distinct CDR3 sequences listed, 14% to 15% were seen once. Germline CDR1 and CDR2: SGHRS and YFSETQ. After removal of 4 bases from V and 3 bases from J, the junction contained 5 bases not matched to a gene. The CDR3 has 14 residues. Clinical Activity Scores of at least 3, NOSPECS grades of at least 4 and durations under 3 months characterized ophthalmopathy patients. This specimen comes from a study of T cells in Graves' hyperthyroidism and ophthalmopathy. Study observations and caveats: Blood samples included most of the expanded thyroid clonotypes exceeding 0.001. The model forecast ophthalmopathy, anticipating it by a median around 6.5 months before onset.

The clonotype originates from a woman aged 40 to 50 with Graves' ophthalmopathy. The rearrangement joins TRBV5-1 to TRBJ1-2, with 8 bases identical to TRBD1. The sequenced sample consisted of blood. CDR3 nucleotides: TGCGCCAGCAGCCGACAGGGGTCGGACTATGGCTACACCTTC. Translated, it gives CASSRQGSDYGYTF.